This TCR beta chain appears in the sequencing data of a study of OX40 agonist ivuxolimab in advanced cancers. Some clones are missing from TCRdb's copy, which holds only in-frame ones; the method was immunoSEQ multiplex PCR. The table records fewer than 100,000 clones, roughly 86% of them present only once. Peripheral blood came from all dose cohorts at three timepoints. The TCR comes from an adult with an advanced solid tumor such as melanoma, head and neck, liver or kidney cancer. The sample in question was CD4+ or CD8+ T cells sorted from blood, obtained in a trial of the OX40 agonist ivuxolimab.

In nucleotides, the CDR3 is TGTGCCAGCAGTGAAGCCCCGGGACGGCTCTATGGCTACACCTTC. Its translation is CASSEAPGRLYGYTF. V usage is TRBV6-1 and J usage is TRBJ1-2, with D tentatively TRBD1 (5 bases). The CDR3 length is 15 residues. Germline V gene data show CDR1 as MNHNS and CDR2 as SASEGT. V was shortened by 0 bases and J by 4 bases, with 12 bases between the two germline ends.